The 23 T cell receptor beta chains below come from one sample, sequenced in a study of blood T cell repertoires in COVID-19. Sequencing was performed with immunoSEQ multiplex PCR; in TCRdb, only in-frame clones are kept and a portion is missing. The sample has approximately 110,000 clones; roughly 72% are singletons. The sample was peripheral blood. These receptors all come from a man older than 75 with acute or convalescent COVID-19.

This rearrangement joins TRBV19 to TRBJ2-1, with D possibly matching TRBD2 (5 bases). The CDR3 is 12 amino acids. V was clipped by 5 bases and J by 8 bases, with 10 bases between them. Germline CDR1 LNHDA, CDR2 SQIVND (reference sequence). This chain's CDR3 is CASSEDFYEQFF. In DNA, the CDR3 is TGTGCCAGTAGTGAGGACTTCTATGAGCAGTTCTTC.

The chain joins TRBV28 to TRBJ1-5, with 9 bases that match TRBD1. V lost 6 bases and J lost 7; bases outside the gene matches: 10. Germline V CDR1 and CDR2: MDHEN, SYDVKM. This CDR3 spans 15 amino acids. The CDR3: CASSTRQGGLQPQHF. The CDR3 DNA is TGTGCCAGCAGCACAAGACAGGGGGGTTTACAGCCCCAGCATTTT.

The CDR3 DNA reads as TGTGCCATCAGTCTCACTTCTAGCGGGAGGGTTAAGCAGTACTTC. Translated: CAISLTSSGRVKQYF. The chain is built from TRBV10-3 and TRBJ2-7; 12 bases line up with TRBD2. The germline V gene has CDR1 ENHRY and CDR2 SYGVKD. V lost 5 bases, J lost 8 bases, and 10 bases stayed unmatched. This CDR3 is 15 amino acids long.

The table lists this clone with a few counts. The genes are TRBV28 and TRBJ1-1, with 7 bases fitting TRBD1. V lost 6 bases to trimming and J lost 11 bases; unmatched junction nucleotides: 12. Per the germline V gene, CDR1 is MDHEN and CDR2 is SYDVKM. The CDR3 spans 13 residues. CDR3 in DNA: TGTGCCAGCAGCCTTCGACAGGGAAGGGGCGCTTTCTTT. This translates into CASSLRQGRGAFF.

V is TRBV24-1 and J is TRBJ2-2, with D maybe TRBD1 (6 bases). V gave up 4 bases and J gave up 4 bases, with 15 bases separating them. This CDR3 contains 16 residues. CDR1 and CDR2 from the germline V gene are KGHDR and SFDVKD. For the CDR3, the DNA is TGTGCCACCAGTGAGACAGGTAGAGGGGGCACCGGGGAGCTGTTTTTT. It translates to CATSETGRGGTGELFF.

This clone was detected a few times. This chain connects TRBV20-1 to TRBJ1-2; TRBD1 matches at 8 bases. The CDR3 is 11 amino acids. With V trimmed by 6 bases and J by 9 bases, 6 bases remained unmatched. The V gene's germline CDR1 is DFQATT and CDR2 SNEGSKA (reference sequence). In DNA, the CDR3 is TGCAGTGCATCGACAGGGGATCGCTACACCTTC. Its translation: CSASTGDRYTF.

The V and J genes are TRBV2 and TRBJ2-1; perhaps TRBD1 as D (5 bases). Germline CDR1 and CDR2: SNHLY and FYNNEI. Trimming cost V 2 bases and J 10 bases, with 18 bases left between them. CDR3 length: 15 amino acids. The CDR3 region is CASSESQGIFGEQFF. CDR3 sequence (DNA): TGTGCCAGCAGTGAATCTCAGGGTATATTTGGAGAGCAGTTCTTC.

This clone was recorded a few times. The chain has TRBV19 and TRBJ2-7, with TRBD1 as a possible D gene (6 bases). CDR3 length: 13 residues. V was trimmed by 4 bases and J by 7 bases, leaving 14 bases between them. In germline, CDR1 is LNHDA, CDR2 SQIVND (reference sequence). The CDR3 DNA follows: TGTGCCAGTAGTACAGGGGTTGCCGGGGAGCAGTACTTC. This sequence encodes CASSTGVAGEQYF. The whole variable domain, filled in from reference TRBV19 and TRBJ2-7, reads DGGITQSPKYLFRKEGQNVTLSCEQNLNHDAMYWYRQDPGQGLRLIYYSQIVNDFQKGDIAEGYSVSREKKESFPLTVTSAQKNPTAFYLCASSTGVAGEQYFGPGTRLTVT.

The CDR3 DNA reads TGTGCCCATGCGGAGCGGAACACCGGGGAGCTGTTTTTT. Its protein product is CAHAERNTGELFF. V is TRBV10-3 and J is TRBJ2-2; D is uncertain. Germline values: CDR1 ENHRY, CDR2 SYGVKD. This CDR3 has 13 amino acids. V lost 11 bases, J lost 1 base, and 11 bases lay in between.

This clone was detected many times. The same CDR3 can be traced to other DNA sequences in this sample. The CDR3 region is CASSVDGGAAGELFF. CDR3 sequence (DNA): TGTGCCAGCAGCGTAGACGGGGGAGCGGCCGGGGAGCTGTTTTTT. The chain carries TRBV9 and TRBJ2-2; D perhaps matches TRBD2 (6 bases). The V end lost 0 bases, the J end lost 6 bases, and 12 bases lay between the germline ends. This CDR3 comprises 15 residues. Germline V gene data show CDR1 as SGDLS and CDR2 as YYNGEE.

The rearrangement links TRBV6-1 to TRBJ2-7, with 8 bases lining up with TRBD1. The CDR3 runs 13 residues. V shed 7 bases and J 0 bases; nucleotides not matched to a gene: 2. The germline V gene encodes CDR1 MNHNS and CDR2 SASEGT. In DNA form, the CDR3 reads TGTGCCAGCAAGCAGGGGGCCTCCTACGAGCAGTACTTC. It codes for CASKQGASYEQYF.

The genes are TRBV2 and TRBJ2-3; tentative D call: TRBD1 (6 bases). This CDR3 spans 15 amino acids. Trimming cost V 4 bases and J 4 bases, with 15 bases left between them. Germline V gene lookup returns CDR1 SNHLY and CDR2 FYNNEI. The CDR3 region has the DNA TGTGCCAGCAGTGCCCGGGTACAGGGTGCAGATACGCAGTATTTT. Protein sequence: CASSARVQGADTQYF.

V gene TRBV21-1 combines with J gene TRBJ1-2; the listed D gene, TRBD1, was not tested against the DNA. TRBV21-1 is a recognized pseudogene. This CDR3 is built from 14 residues. CDR3 sequence reads: CASSKVRDPYGYTF. CDR3 coding DNA: TGTGCCAGCAGCAAAGTCAGGGATCCTTATGGCTACACCTTC.

The V call is TRBV2, the J call TRBJ2-5; D is unresolved. This CDR3 region has 13 residues. The germline CDR1 and CDR2 sequences are SNHLY and FYNNEI. V was shortened by 8 bases and J by 2 bases, with 12 bases between the two germline ends. The CDR3 here is CASLRSEQETQYF. In DNA, the CDR3 is TGTGCCAGCTTGAGGAGCGAGCAAGAGACCCAGTACTTC.

V and J are TRBV11-1 and TRBJ2-1, with D possibly TRBD2 on 6 matching bases. The CDR3 extends over 16 amino acids. Germline CDR1 is SGHAT and CDR2 is FQDESV (reference sequence). Trimming stripped 4 bases from V and 4 bases from J, with 17 bases between. CDR3 DNA sequence: TGTGCCAGCAGCTCGCGGGGCTCCCAGTCGTACAATGAGCAGTTCTTC. Protein sequence: CASSSRGSQSYNEQFF.

V and J are TRBV10-3 and TRBJ1-1; possible D gene TRBD1, 5 bases. V shed 8 bases and J shed 4 bases, with 17 bases lying between them. The germline V gene encodes CDR1 ENHRY and CDR2 SYGVKD. The CDR3 runs to 14 residues. This CDR3 reads CAIGGQTGVTEAFF. The CDR3 DNA follows: TGTGCCATCGGTGGTCAGACGGGGGTCACTGAAGCTTTCTTT.

The rearrangement links TRBV27 to TRBJ2-7, with 8 bases that match TRBD2. Germline CDR1 MNHEY, CDR2 SMNVEV (reference sequence). The junction had 11 bases not matched to a gene; V was cut back by 0 bases and J by 7 bases. The CDR3 spans 16 residues. CDR3 region: CASSLSRLAKGSEQYF. The CDR3 DNA reads as TGTGCCAGCAGTTTATCCCGACTAGCGAAAGGGTCGGAGCAGTACTTC.

This clone came up a few times. V is TRBV27 and J is TRBJ2-7; TRBD1 aligns across 8 bases. This CDR3 is built from 15 residues. The germline gives CDR1 MNHEY, CDR2 SMNVEV (reference sequence). J gave up 3 bases and V 2 bases, and 6 bases lay outside the gene matches. In nucleotides, the CDR3 is TGTGCCAGCAGTTTAACTCAGGGGGCGATCTACGAGCAGTACTTC. Translated: CASSLTQGAIYEQYF.

V and J are TRBV4-1 and TRBJ2-3; no clear D. The V gene's germline CDR1 is MGHRA and CDR2 YSYEKL. Trimming cost V 0 bases and J 1 base, with 8 bases left between them. CDR3 size: 15 residues. The CDR3 loop reads CASSQEHRGTDTQYF. CDR3 sequence (DNA): TGCGCCAGCAGCCAAGAACACAGAGGCACAGATACGCAGTATTTT.

J is TRBJ2-7 and V is TRBV6-6; 8 nucleotides match TRBD2. The length of the CDR3 is 16 residues. V shed 4 bases and J 0 bases; nucleotides not matched to a gene: 8. Germline values: CDR1 MNHNY, CDR2 SVGAGI (reference sequence). As DNA, the CDR3 is TGTGCCAGCAGTTGGGGCGGGAGGACGAGCTCCTACGAGCAGTACTTC. Its protein product is CASSWGGRTSSYEQYF.

The gene calls are TRBV28 and TRBJ1-1; a possible D gene is TRBD1 (5 bases). This CDR3 spans 11 amino acids. The germline V gene has CDR1 MDHEN and CDR2 SYDVKM. Trimming left V 6 bases short and J 3 bases short, with 5 bases between. Written as DNA, the CDR3 is TGTGCCAGCAGAGGGGACACTGAAGCTTTCTTT. Translation: CASRGDTEAFF. Full variable domain (rest looked up from reference TRBV28 and TRBJ1-1): DVKVTQSSRYLVKRTGEKVFLECVQDMDHENMFWYRQDPGLGLRLIYFSYDVKMKEKGDIPEGYSVSREKKERFSLILESASTNQTSMYLCASRGDTEAFFGQGTRLTVV.

The chain recombines TRBV5-1 with TRBJ2-1, with 10 bases aligning to TRBD2. Germline V gene lookup returns CDR1 SGHRS and CDR2 YFSETQ. The CDR3 is made up of 14 amino acids. The ends lost 4 bases at V and 15 bases at J; junction bases unmatched: 13. CDR3 DNA sequence: TGCGCCAGCAGCGCCCGGACTAGCGGAGGCCTTTTGTTCTTC. This codes for CASSARTSGGLLFF.

As to this clone: It may be a read error: a sequence one base away is much more abundant. This chain joins TRBV2 and TRBJ2-7; unclear D gene. Germline lookup yields CDR1 SNHLY and CDR2 FYNNEI. CDR3 length equals 12 residues. The CDR3: CVSKSSSYEQYF. The CDR3, as DNA: TGTGTCAGCAAAAGTAGCTCCTACGAGCAGTACTTC.